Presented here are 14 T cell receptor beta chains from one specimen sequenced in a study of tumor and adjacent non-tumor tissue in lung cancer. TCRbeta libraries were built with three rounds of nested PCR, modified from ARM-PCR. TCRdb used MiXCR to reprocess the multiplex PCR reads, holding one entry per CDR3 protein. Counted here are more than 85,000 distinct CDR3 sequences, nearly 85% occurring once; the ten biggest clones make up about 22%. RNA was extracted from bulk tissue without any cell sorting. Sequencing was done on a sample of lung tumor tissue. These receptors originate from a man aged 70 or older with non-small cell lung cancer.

In DNA, the CDR3 is TGTTCCACTTCCGTGACTAGCGGGACAGGGACCCAGTACTTC. This sequence encodes CSTSVTSGTGTQYF. The rearrangement uses TRBV10-3 and TRBJ2-5; 11 nucleotides agree with TRBD2. The CDR3 consists of 14 residues. Germline CDR1 reads ENHRY; CDR2 reads SYGVKD.

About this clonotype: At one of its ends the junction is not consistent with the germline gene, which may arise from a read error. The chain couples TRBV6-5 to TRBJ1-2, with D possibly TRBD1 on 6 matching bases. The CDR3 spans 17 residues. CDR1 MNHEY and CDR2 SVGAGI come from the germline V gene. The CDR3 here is CVSGPPTGGRGYYGYTF. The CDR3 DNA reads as TGTGTCAGCGGACCTCCGACCGGGGGGCGAGGTTACTATGGCTACACCTTC.

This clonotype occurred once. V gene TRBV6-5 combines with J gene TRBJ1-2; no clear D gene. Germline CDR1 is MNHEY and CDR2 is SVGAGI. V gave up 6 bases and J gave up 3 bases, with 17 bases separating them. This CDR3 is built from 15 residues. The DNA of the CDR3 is TGTGCCAGCAGCCACCGTTTGGGGAGGGACTATGGCTACACCTTC. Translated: CASSHRLGRDYGYTF.

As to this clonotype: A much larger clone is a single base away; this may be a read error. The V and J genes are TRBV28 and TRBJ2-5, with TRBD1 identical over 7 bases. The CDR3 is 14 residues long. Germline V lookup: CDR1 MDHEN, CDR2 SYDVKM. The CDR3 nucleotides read TGTGCCACCAGTAAGGGACAGCTCCAAGAGACCCAGTACTTC. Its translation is CATSKGQLQETQYF.

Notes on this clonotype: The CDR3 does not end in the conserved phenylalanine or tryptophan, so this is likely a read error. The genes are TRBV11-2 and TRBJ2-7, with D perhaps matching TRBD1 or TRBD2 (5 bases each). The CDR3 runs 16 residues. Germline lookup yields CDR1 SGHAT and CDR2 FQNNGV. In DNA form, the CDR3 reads TGTGCTAGCAGCACCCCCGCCGGGACGCCAACCTACGAGCAGTACTCC. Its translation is CASSTPAGTPTYEQYS.

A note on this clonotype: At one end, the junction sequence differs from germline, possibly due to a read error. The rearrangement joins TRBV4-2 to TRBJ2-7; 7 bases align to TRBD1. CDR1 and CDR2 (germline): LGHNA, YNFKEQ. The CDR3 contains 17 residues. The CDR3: CGSCQGVRRQGEDEQYF. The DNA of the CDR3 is TGTGGCAGCTGCCAAGGGGTACGTAGGCAGGGGGAAGACGAGCAGTACTTC.

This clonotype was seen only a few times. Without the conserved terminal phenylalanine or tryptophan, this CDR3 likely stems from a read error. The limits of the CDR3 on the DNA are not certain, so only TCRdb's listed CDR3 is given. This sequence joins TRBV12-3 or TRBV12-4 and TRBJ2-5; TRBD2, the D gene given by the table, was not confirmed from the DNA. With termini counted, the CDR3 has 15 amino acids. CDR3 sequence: CASSGPAGVVETQHL.

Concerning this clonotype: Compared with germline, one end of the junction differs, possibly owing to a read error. CDR3 residues: CACSLHVRHWASYNDQFF. The DNA for the CDR3 is TGTGCCTGCAGCTTACATGTGCGGCACTGGGCCTCCTACAATGATCAGTTCTTC. The chain recombines TRBV11-2 with TRBJ2-1; D ambiguous. Germline lookup yields CDR1 SGHAT and CDR2 FQNNGV. The CDR3 is made up of 18 amino acids. Based on the CDR3 plus reference TRBV11-2 and TRBJ2-1, the full variable domain is EAGVAQSPRYKIIEKRQSVAFWCNPISGHATLYWYQQILGQGPKLLIQFQNNGVVDDSQLPKDRFSAERLKGVDSTLKIQPAKLEDSAVYLCACSLHVRHWASYNDQFFGPGTRLTVL.

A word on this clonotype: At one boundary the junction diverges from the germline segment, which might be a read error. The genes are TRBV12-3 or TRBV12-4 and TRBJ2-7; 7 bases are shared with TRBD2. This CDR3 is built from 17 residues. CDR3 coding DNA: TGTGCCAGCAGTTTTGGGGGGGGGGAGGTCGGGTCCTACAAGCAGTACTTC. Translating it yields CASSFGGGEVGSYKQYF.

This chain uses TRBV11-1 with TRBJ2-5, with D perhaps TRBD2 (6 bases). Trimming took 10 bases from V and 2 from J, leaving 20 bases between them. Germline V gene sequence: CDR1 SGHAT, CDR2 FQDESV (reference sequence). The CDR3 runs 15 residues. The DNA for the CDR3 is TGTGCCAATACCCTGGGTAGGACTAATCAAGAGACCCAGTACTTC. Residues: CANTLGRTNQETQYF.

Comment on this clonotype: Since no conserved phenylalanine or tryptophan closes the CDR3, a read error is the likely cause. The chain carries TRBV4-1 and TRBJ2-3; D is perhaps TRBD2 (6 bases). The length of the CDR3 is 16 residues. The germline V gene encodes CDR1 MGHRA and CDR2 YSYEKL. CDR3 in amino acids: CTSSQDRGRPSGTQYL. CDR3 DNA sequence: TGCACCAGCAGCCAAGATCGGGGGAGACCCTCGGGTACGCAGTATTTG.

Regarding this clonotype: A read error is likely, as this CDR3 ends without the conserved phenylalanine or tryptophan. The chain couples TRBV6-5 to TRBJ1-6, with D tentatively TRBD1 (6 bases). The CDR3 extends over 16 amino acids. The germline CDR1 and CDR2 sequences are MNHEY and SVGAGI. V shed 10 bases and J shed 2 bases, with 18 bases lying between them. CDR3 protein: CATLQGALTYNSPLHL. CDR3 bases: TGTGCCACTTTACAGGGAGCTCTTACCTATAATTCACCCCTCCACCTT.

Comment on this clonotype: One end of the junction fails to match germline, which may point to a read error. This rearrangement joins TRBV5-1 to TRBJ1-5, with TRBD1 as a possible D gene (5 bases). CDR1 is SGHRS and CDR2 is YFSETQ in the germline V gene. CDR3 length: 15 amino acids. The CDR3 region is CASSLTGHSFQSQHF. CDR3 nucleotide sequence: TGCGCCAGCAGCTTGACCGGACATTCTTTTCAGTCCCAGCATTTT.

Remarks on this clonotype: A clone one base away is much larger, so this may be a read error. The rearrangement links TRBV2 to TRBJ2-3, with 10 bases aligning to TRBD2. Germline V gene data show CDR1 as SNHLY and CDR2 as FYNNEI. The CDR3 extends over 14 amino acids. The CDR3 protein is CASKRGGSTDMQYF. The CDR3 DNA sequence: TGTGCCAGCAAGCGGGGGGGTAGCACAGATATGCAGTATTTT.